In its sample, the clone carrying this T cell receptor (beta chain) ranks as medium-sized. The antigen remains undetermined. The data originate from a study of metastatic and nonmetastatic thyroid tumors. Study findings and constraints: Benign nodules were reported to have significantly lower TCR beta diversity than malignant thyroid tumors, in blood and tumor.

No treatment had been given to any patient before thyroid surgery. Using MiXCR, TCRdb re-called clones from the PCR reads. The sample holds approximately 22,000 clones, approximately 30% seen once. V was clipped by 2 bases and J by 6 bases, with 13 bases between them. Germline lookup yields CDR1 GTSNPN and CDR2 SVGIG (reference sequence). The CDR3 is made up of 14 amino acids. This chain connects TRBV30 to TRBJ2-2; no firm D call. The source material was blood. The clonotype comes from a female donor with papillary thyroid cancer or a benign thyroid nodule (not recorded which). Some clones in this sample may be carry-over from other donors' samples. CDR3 region: CAWSWTHASGELFF. In DNA, the CDR3 is TGTGCCTGGAGTTGGACGCACGCCTCCGGGGAGCTGTTTTTT.